This TCR beta chain stems from a study of T-cell reconstitution after alpha-beta-depleted transplantation in children. Germline CDR1 SGHRS, CDR2 YFSETQ. V dropped 4 bases and J dropped 3; count of bases not matched to a gene: 5. The CDR3 sequence is 15 residues long. Unique molecular identifiers featured in how the TCRbeta library was prepared. Each CDR3 protein gets one entry after TCRdb re-called the PCR reads with MiXCR. The sample records some 300,000 distinct CDR3 sequences, around 10% being singletons. A few counts support this clonotype. The sample here was PBMCs, taken before TCRalphabeta/CD19-depleted stem cell transplant. The sequence was obtained from a boy in the first two years of life with acute myeloid leukemia, due to receive a stem cell transplant. J is TRBJ2-1 and V is TRBV5-1; 9 positions agree with TRBD1. The CDR3 sequence is CASSRQGVDYNEQFF. In DNA form, the CDR3 reads TGCGCCAGCAGCAGACAGGGGGTTGACTACAATGAGCAGTTCTTC.